This T cell receptor beta chain is from a study of control samples from healthy donors and cancer patients. Produced via immunoSEQ multiplex PCR; TCRdb's table is partial and in-frame only. The table shows around 140,000 clones, with 80% to 95% occurring only once. In this sample, this clone turned up once. Trimming removed 4 bases from V and 2 bases from J; junction bases left unmatched: 9. Germline V gene sequence: CDR1 SGHRS, CDR2 YFSETQ. This CDR3 spans 17 amino acids. Source material: blood. The chain has TRBV5-1 and TRBJ2-3, with 11 bases matching TRBD2. This sequence originates from a man aged 40-49 years in good health. CDR3 in amino acids: CASSRNLAGGTTDTQYF. The CDR3 bases are TGCGCCAGCAGCCGGAATCTAGCGGGGGGAACCACAGATACGCAGTATTTT.